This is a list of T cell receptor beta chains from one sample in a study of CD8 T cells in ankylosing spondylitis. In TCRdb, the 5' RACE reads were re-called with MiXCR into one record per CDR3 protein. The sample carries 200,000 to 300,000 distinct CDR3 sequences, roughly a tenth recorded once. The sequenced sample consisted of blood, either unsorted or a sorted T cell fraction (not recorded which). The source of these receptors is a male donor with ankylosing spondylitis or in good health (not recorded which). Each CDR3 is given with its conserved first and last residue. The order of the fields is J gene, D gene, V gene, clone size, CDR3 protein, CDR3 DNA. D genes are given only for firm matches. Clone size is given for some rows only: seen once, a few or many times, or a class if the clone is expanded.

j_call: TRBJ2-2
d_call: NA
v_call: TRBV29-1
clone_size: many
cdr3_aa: CSVDSPGPNTGELFF
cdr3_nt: TGCAGCGTTGATTCGCCGGGGCCAAACACCGGGGAGCTGTTTTTT

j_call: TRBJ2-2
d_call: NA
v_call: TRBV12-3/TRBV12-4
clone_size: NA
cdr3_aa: CASGLAGRTGELFF
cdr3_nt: TGTGCCAGCGGATTGGCAGGGAGGACCGGGGAGCTGTTTTTT

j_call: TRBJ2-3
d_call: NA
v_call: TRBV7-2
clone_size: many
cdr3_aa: CASSSTLWTNTDTQYF
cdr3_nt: TGTGCCAGCAGCTCAACCCTATGGACTAACACAGATACGCAGTATTTT

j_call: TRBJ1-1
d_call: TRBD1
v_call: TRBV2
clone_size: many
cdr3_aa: CASSQLTGGIAEAFF
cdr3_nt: TGTGCCAGCAGCCAACTAACAGGGGGCATCGCTGAAGCTTTCTTT

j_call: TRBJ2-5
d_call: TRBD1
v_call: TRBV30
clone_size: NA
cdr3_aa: CAWTGGRSSETQYF
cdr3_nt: TGTGCCTGGACAGGGGGCCGTAGTTCAGAGACCCAGTACTTC

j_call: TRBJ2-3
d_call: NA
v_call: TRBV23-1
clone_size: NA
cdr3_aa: CASSRIGRRGDTQYF
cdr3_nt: TGCGCCAGCAGTCGAATAGGGAGGAGGGGAGATACGCAGTATTTT

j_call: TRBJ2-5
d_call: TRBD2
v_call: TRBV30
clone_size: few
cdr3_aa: CACGLAGKETQYF
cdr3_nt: TGTGCCTGTGGACTAGCGGGTAAAGAGACCCAGTACTTC

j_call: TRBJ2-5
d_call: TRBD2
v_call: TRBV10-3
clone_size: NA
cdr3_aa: CAISEQSGGAETQYF
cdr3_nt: TGTGCCATCAGTGAGCAAAGCGGGGGGGCAGAGACCCAGTACTTC

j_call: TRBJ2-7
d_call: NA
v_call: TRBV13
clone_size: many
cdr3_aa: CASSAESSSYEQYF
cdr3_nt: TGTGCCAGCTCCGCAGAGTCCAGCTCCTACGAGCAGTACTTC

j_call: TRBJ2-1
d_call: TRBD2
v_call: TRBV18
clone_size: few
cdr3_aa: CASSSLAHYNEQFF
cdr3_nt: TGTGCCAGCTCATCACTAGCGCACTACAATGAGCAGTTCTTC

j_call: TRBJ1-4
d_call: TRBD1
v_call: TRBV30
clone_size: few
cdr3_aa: CAWSEDRGNEKLFF
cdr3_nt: TGTGCCTGGAGTGAGGACAGGGGGAATGAAAAACTGTTTTTT

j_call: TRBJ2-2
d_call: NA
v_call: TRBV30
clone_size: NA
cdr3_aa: CAWSARRDTGELFF
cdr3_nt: TGTGCCTGGAGTGCCCGGAGAGACACCGGGGAGCTGTTTTTT

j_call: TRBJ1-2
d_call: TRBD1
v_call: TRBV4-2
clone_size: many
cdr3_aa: CASSQDWTGVDGYTF
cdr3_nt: TGTGCCAGCAGCCAAGATTGGACAGGGGTGGATGGCTACACCTTC

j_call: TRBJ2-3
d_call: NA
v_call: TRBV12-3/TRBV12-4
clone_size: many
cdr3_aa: CASSFYQAPTDTQYF
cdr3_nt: TGTGCCAGCAGTTTCTATCAGGCCCCCACAGATACGCAGTATTTT

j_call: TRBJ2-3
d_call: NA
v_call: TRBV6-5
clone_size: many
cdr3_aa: CASSYARGWTDTQYF
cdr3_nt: TGTGCCAGCAGTTACGCACGAGGGTGGACAGATACGCAGTATTTT

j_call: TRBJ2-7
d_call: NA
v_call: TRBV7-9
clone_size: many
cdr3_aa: CASSGTSDYEQYF
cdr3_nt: TGTGCCAGCAGCGGGACATCCGACTACGAGCAGTACTTC

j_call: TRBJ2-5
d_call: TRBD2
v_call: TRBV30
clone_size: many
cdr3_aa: CAWSVSRSGTPQYF
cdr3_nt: TGTGCCTGGAGTGTGAGTAGGAGCGGGACCCCCCAGTACTTC

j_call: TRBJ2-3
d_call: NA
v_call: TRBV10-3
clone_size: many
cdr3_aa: CAISEGGVPDTQYF
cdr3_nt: TGTGCCATCAGTGAGGGTGGGGTTCCTGATACGCAGTATTTT

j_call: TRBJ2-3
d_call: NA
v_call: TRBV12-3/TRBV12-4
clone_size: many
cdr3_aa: CASSGGTDTQYF
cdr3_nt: TGTGCCAGCAGTGGGGGAACAGATACGCAGTATTTT

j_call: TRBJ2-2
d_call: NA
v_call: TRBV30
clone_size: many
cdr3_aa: CAWSPTAGELFF
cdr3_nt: TGTGCCTGGAGTCCGACAGCCGGGGAGCTGTTTTTT

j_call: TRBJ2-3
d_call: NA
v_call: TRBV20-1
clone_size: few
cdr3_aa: CSVLIPGTQDTQYF
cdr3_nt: TGCAGTGTTCTTATTCCCGGGACCCAAGATACGCAGTATTTT

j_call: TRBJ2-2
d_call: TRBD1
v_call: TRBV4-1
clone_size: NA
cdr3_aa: CASSQDSRTGGYTGELFF
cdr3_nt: TGCGCCAGCAGCCAAGATTCCAGGACAGGAGGATACACCGGGGAGCTGTTTTTT

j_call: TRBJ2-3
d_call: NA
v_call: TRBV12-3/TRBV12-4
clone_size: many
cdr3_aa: CASTQADTQYF
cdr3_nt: TGTGCCAGCACCCAGGCAGATACGCAGTATTTT

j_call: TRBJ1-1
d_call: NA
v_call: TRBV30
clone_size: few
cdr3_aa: CAWSGTMNTEAFF
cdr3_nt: TGTGCCTGGAGCGGGACAATGAACACTGAAGCTTTCTTT

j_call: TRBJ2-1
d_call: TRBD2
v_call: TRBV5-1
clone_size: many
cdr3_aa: CASSIPASGAYNEQFF
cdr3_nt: TGCGCCAGCAGCATTCCCGCTAGCGGGGCTTACAATGAGCAGTTCTTC

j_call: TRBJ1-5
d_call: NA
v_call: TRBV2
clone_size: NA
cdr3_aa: CASMRDRGPQHF
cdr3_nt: TGTGCCAGCATGAGGGACCGCGGGCCCCAGCATTTT

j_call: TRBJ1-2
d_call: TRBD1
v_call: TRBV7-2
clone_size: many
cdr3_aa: CASSLAGTRGQGAESYGYTF
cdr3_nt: TGTGCCAGCAGCTTAGCGGGTACCAGGGGACAGGGGGCTGAAAGCTATGGCTACACCTTC

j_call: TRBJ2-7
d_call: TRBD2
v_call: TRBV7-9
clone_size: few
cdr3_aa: CASSLGGSGYEQYF
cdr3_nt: TGTGCCAGCAGCTTAGGCGGGAGTGGCTACGAGCAGTACTTC

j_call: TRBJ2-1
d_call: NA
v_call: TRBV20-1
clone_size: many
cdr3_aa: CSARPAGPYNEQFF
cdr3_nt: TGCAGTGCTAGACCAGCGGGCCCCTACAATGAGCAGTTCTTC

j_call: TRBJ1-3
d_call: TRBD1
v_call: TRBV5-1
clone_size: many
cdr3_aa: CASSLQGATGNTIYF
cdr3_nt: TGCGCCAGCAGCTTACAGGGGGCGACTGGAAACACCATATATTTT

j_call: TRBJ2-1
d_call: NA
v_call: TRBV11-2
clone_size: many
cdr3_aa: CASSREQGSYNEQFF
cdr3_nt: TGTGCCAGCAGCCGGGAACAAGGCTCCTACAATGAGCAGTTCTTC

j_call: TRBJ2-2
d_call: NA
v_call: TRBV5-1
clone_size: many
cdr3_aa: CASSFPRTQSGELFF
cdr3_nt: TGCGCCAGCAGCTTTCCCAGGACCCAATCCGGGGAGCTGTTTTTT

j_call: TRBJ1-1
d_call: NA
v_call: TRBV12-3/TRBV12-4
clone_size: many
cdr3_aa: CASSFISGWNTEAFF
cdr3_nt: TGTGCCAGCAGTTTTATATCCGGATGGAACACTGAAGCTTTCTTT

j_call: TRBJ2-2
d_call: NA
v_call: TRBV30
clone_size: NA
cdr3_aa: CAWSVKGWSGELFF
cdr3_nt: TGTGCCTGGAGTGTAAAGGGATGGTCCGGGGAGCTGTTTTTT

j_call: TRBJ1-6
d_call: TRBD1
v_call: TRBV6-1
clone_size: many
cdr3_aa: CASSTGQVNSPLHF
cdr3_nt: TGTGCCAGCAGCACGGGACAGGTTAATTCACCCCTCCACTTT

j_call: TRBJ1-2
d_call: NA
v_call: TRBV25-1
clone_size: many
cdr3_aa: CASSELGNYGYTF
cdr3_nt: TGTGCCAGCAGTGAATTGGGAAACTATGGCTACACCTTC

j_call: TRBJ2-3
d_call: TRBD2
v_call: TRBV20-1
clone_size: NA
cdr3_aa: CSARLAGGTDTQYF
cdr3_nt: TGCAGTGCTAGACTAGCGGGGGGCACAGATACGCAGTATTTT

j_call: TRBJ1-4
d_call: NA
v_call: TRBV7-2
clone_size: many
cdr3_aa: CASSLGQNRELNEKLFF
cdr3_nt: TGTGCCAGCAGCTTAGGCCAAAACAGGGAACTTAATGAAAAACTGTTTTTT

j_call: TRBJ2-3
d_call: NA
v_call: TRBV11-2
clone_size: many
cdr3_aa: CASSSSLSDTQYF
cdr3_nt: TGTGCCAGCAGCTCCTCACTCTCAGATACGCAGTATTTT

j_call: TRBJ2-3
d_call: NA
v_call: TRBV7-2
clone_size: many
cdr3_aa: CASSPQGRGTDTQYF
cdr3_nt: TGTGCCAGCAGCCCACAGGGAAGGGGCACAGATACGCAGTATTTT

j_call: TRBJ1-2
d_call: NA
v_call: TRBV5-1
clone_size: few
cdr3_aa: CASREMDSNHYGYTF
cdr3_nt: TGCGCCAGCAGAGAGATGGACTCCAATCACTATGGCTACACCTTC

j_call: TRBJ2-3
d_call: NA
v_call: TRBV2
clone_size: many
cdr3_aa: CASTSGDTQYF
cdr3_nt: TGTGCCAGCACCTCAGGAGATACGCAGTATTTT

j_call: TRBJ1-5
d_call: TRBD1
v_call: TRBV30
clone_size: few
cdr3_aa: CAWSVEEGARGNQPQHF
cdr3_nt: TGTGCCTGGAGTGTAGAGGAGGGGGCCCGCGGAAATCAGCCCCAGCATTTT

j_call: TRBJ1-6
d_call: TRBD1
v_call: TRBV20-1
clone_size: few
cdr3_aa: CSAVAQGAGSYNSPLHF
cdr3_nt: TGCAGTGCTGTCGCGCAGGGGGCGGGATCCTATAATTCACCCCTCCACTTT

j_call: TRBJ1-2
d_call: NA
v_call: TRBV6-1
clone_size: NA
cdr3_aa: CASSAADRNGYTF
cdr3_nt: TGTGCCAGCAGCGCCGCGGACAGAAATGGCTACACCTTC

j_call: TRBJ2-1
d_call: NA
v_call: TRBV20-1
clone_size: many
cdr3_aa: CSAPFNEQFF
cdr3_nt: TGCAGTGCTCCTTTTAATGAGCAGTTCTTC

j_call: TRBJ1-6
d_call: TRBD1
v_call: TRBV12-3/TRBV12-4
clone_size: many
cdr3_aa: CASSAPTGGASPLHF
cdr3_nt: TGTGCCAGCAGTGCACCAACAGGGGGCGCTTCACCCCTCCACTTT

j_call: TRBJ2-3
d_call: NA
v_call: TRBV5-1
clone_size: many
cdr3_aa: CASSRFNGVQGTDTQYF
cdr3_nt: TGCGCCAGCAGCCGTTTTAATGGAGTGCAGGGCACAGATACGCAGTATTTT

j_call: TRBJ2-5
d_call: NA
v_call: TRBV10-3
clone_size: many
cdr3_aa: CAISGGMQETQYF
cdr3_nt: TGTGCCATCAGTGGTGGAATGCAAGAGACCCAGTACTTC

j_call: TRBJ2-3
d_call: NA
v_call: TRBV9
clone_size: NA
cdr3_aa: CASSVVTDTQYF
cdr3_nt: TGTGCCAGCAGCGTAGTAACAGATACGCAGTATTTT

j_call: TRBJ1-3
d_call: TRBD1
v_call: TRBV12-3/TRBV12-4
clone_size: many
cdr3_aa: CASSPHSGTARNTIYF
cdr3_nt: TGTGCCAGCAGTCCCCACTCCGGGACAGCCCGAAACACCATATATTTT

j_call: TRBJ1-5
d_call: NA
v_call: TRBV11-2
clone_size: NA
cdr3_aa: CASSLDFGQGSNQPQHF
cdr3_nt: TGTGCCAGCAGCTTAGACTTCGGGCAGGGTAGCAATCAGCCCCAGCATTTT

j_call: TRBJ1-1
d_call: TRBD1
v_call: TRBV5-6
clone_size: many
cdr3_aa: CASSLQLTGTGGYTEAFF
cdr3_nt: TGTGCCAGCAGTTTGCAGCTAACCGGGACAGGGGGTTACACTGAAGCTTTCTTT

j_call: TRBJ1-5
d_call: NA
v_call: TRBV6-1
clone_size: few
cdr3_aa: CASTSGGGQGNQPQHF
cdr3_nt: TGTGCCAGCACCTCTGGGGGGGGGCAGGGAAATCAGCCCCAGCATTTT